The T cell receptor beta chain under discussion was sequenced for a study of OX40 agonist ivuxolimab in advanced cancers. Study details: Ivuxolimab is an agonistic anti-OX40 (CD134) antibody, and patients were treated with it. Dose-escalation subjects each had hepatocellular carcinoma, melanoma, renal cell or head and neck cancer. Partial responses were observed in three patients, of whom one had hepatocellular carcinoma and two had cutaneous melanoma.

Using immunoSEQ multiplex PCR, the repertoire was profiled, and TCRdb retains in-frame clones only, with some absent. The top ten hold around 25% of the sample, which has around 61,000 clones, around 93% seen once. V was pared by 4 bases and J by 6 bases, with 5 bases of the junction left unmatched. CDR3 length equals 15 residues. CDR1 LGHNA and CDR2 YSLEER come from the germline V gene. Remarks on this clone: Its antigen is not identified.

Study-level results: Clonal expansion by week 6 occurred in CD4+ and CD8+ blood T cells (at 0.1 to 3.0 mg/kg).

This clonotype was obtained from an adult with an advanced solid tumor such as melanoma, head and neck, liver or kidney cancer. This chain connects TRBV4-3 to TRBJ2-1, with 11 bases that match TRBD2. The sequenced sample was CD4+ or CD8+ T cells sorted from blood, obtained in a trial of the OX40 agonist ivuxolimab. The DNA for the CDR3 is TGCGCCAGCAGCCCCTCCCTAGCGGGGGGCAATGAGCAGTTCTTC. This translates into CASSPSLAGGNEQFF.